The next 32 T cell receptor beta chains were all read from a single sample in a study of Ad26.COV2.S vaccination and SARS-CoV-2 variants. As to treatment: 19 received Ad26.COV2.S at low or high dose, single or two shots; about 5 received placebo; per-sample allocation not given. Sampling happened 63 days after the first vaccine or placebo injection. This table comes from immunoSEQ multiplex PCR, and its TCRdb copy is limited to in-frame clones, with some not included. The sample includes a few hundred thousand clones, approximately 88% of them seen just once. The material sequenced was peripheral blood, taken in a trial of Ad26.COV2.S vaccine versus placebo. The receptors here all came from a person between 18 and 65 years old who received the Ad26.COV2.S COVID-19 vaccine or a placebo.

CDR3 nucleotide sequence: TGTGCCAGCAGCAGGGGTCCCTACGAGCAGTACTTC. Protein: CASSRGPYEQYF. This chain joins TRBV25-1 and TRBJ2-7; D possibly corresponds to TRBD1 (6 bases). V lost 6 bases and J 2 bases, leaving 8 bases between the germline ends. CDR1 is MGHDK and CDR2 is SYGVNS in the germline V gene. The CDR3 length is 12 residues.

V and J are TRBV7-2 and TRBJ2-5; D remains ambiguous. The germline V gene has CDR1 SGHTA and CDR2 FQGNSA. This CDR3 is built from 17 residues. Trimming stripped 2 bases from V and 1 base from J, with 17 bases between. The CDR3 DNA reads as TGTGCCAGCAGCTTATCCTCCCGTCAGAAGACCCAAGAGACCCAGTACTTC. This encodes CASSLSSRQKTQETQYF. The entire variable domain, with the rest obtained from reference TRBV7-2 and TRBJ2-5, is as follows: GAGVSQSPSNKVTEKGKDVELRCDPISGHTALYWYRQSLGQGLEFLIYFQGNSAPDKSGLPSDRFSAERTGGSVSTLTIQRTQQEDSAVYLCASSLSSRQKTQETQYFGPGTRLLVL.

This sequence joins TRBV7-2 and TRBJ2-7, with 9 bases matching TRBD2. CDR3 length: 15 amino acids. Germline CDR1 SGHTA, CDR2 FQGNSA. V lost 6 bases, J lost 0 bases, and 6 bases stayed unmatched. CDR3 in DNA: TGTGCCAGCAGACCAGCGGGGGGAGGCTCCTACGAGCAGTACTTC. Amino acids: CASRPAGGGSYEQYF.

The chain combines TRBV4-1 with TRBJ1-2; D is perhaps TRBD1 (6 bases). Germline CDR1 MGHRA, CDR2 YSYEKL. This CDR3 has 13 residues. Trimming took off 5 bases at V and 8 bases at J, with 15 bases between the two ends. CDR3 coding DNA: TGCGCCAGCAGCGGGGCTAAGGGGGGAGGCTACACCTTC. It is translated as CASSGAKGGGYTF.

The chain couples TRBV7-3 to TRBJ1-6; the match to TRBD1 covers 7 bases. Germline values: CDR1 SGHTA, CDR2 FQGTGA. V lost 5 bases and J lost 7; bases outside the gene matches: 5. The CDR3 is made up of 14 amino acids. CDR3 nucleotides: TGTGCCAGCAGCCAGACAGGGAGGAATTCACCCCTCCACTTT. Translated: CASSQTGRNSPLHF.

Regarding this clone: Other DNA sequences from this sample encode an identical CDR3 as well. The chain has TRBV12-3 or TRBV12-4 and TRBJ2-7, with D perhaps assigned TRBD1 or TRBD2 (5 bases each). V was pared by 4 bases and J by 3 bases, with 10 bases between. The CDR3 length is 13 residues. In DNA form, the CDR3 reads TGTGCCAGCAGTTCCGGGACCCTCTACGAGCAGTACTTC. This codes for CASSSGTLYEQYF.

This chain connects TRBV4-1 to TRBJ1-4; 7 bases are shared with TRBD1. Unmatched junction bases numbered 10, after V lost 0 bases and J lost 6 bases. There are 17 residues in the CDR3. Germline assignment: CDR1 MGHRA and CDR2 YSYEKL. This CDR3 reads CASSQELTGRVHEKLFF. DNA for the CDR3: TGCGCCAGCAGCCAAGAACTGACAGGGAGGGTCCATGAAAAACTGTTTTTT.

The rearrangement joins TRBV7-8 to TRBJ2-3; 7 bases map to TRBD2. CDR1 SGHVS and CDR2 FQNEAQ come from the germline V gene. V shed 5 bases and J 4 bases; nucleotides not matched to a gene: 12. The CDR3 is 16 residues long. Here the CDR3 reads CASSPRERGLSDTQYF. CDR3 nucleotide sequence: TGTGCCAGCAGCCCTAGAGAGCGGGGATTATCAGATACGCAGTATTTT.

This clone is categorized as medium-sized. The rearrangement joins TRBV6-5 to TRBJ2-7; D tentatively reads TRBD1 or TRBD2 (6 bases each). The germline gives CDR1 MNHEY, CDR2 SVGAGI. The CDR3 spans 14 residues. V was pared by 8 bases and J by 6 bases, with 20 bases between. This CDR3 reads CASRVEQGGSEQYF. The CDR3 DNA reads TGTGCCAGCCGCGTGGAACAGGGAGGTAGCGAGCAGTACTTC.

This clone was seen a single time. V gene TRBV7-9 combines with J gene TRBJ2-3, with 8 bases lining up with TRBD2. Germline assignment: CDR1 SEHNR and CDR2 FQNEAQ (reference sequence). The V and J ends lost 3 bases and 5 bases, in that order; junction bases with no gene match: 7. CDR3 length equals 15 residues. The CDR3 sequence is CASSFLTGGLDTQYF. DNA of the CDR3: TGTGCCAGCAGCTTCCTCACGGGGGGGCTAGATACGCAGTATTTT.

The sample holds a few counts of this clone. This rearrangement joins TRBV6-5 to TRBJ1-3, with 7 bases fitting TRBD1. This CDR3 region has 14 residues. V lost 6 bases to trimming and J lost 4 bases; unmatched junction nucleotides: 6. Germline V CDR1 and CDR2: MNHEY, SVGAGI. CDR3 in amino acids: CASSLGQSGNTIYF. The CDR3 nucleotides read TGTGCCAGCAGCCTGGGACAGTCCGGAAACACCATATATTTT.

The chain links TRBV2 to TRBJ1-3; unclear D gene. The CDR3 runs 16 residues. V was pared by 2 bases and J by 3 bases, with 14 bases between. Germline V gene data show CDR1 as SNHLY and CDR2 as FYNNEI. Written as DNA, the CDR3 is TGTGCCAGCAGTGAACTAAGGGAGGTGTATGGAAACACCATATATTTT. This sequence encodes CASSELREVYGNTIYF. Variable domain in full (rest from reference TRBV2 and TRBJ1-3): EPEVTQTPSHQVTQMGQEVILRCVPISNHLYFYWYRQILGQKVEFLVSFYNNEISEKSEIFDDQFSVERPDGSNFTLKIRSTKLEDSAMYFCASSELREVYGNTIYFGEGSWLTVV.

This chain connects TRBV7-3 to TRBJ1-1; 9 bases line up with TRBD1. This CDR3 has 13 residues. CDR1 SGHTA and CDR2 FQGTGA come from the germline V gene. The junction had 3 bases not matched to a gene; V was cut back by 6 bases and J by 4 bases. CDR3 sequence reads: CASSGQGPTEAFF. The CDR3 region has the DNA TGTGCCAGCAGTGGACAGGGGCCCACTGAAGCTTTCTTT.

The rearrangement joins TRBV5-4 to TRBJ2-3; a weak D match, TRBD1 (5 bases). The CDR3 consists of 16 residues. The V end was cut by 4 bases, the J end by 1 base, with 16 bases between. Germline CDR1 is SGHNT and CDR2 is YYREEE (reference sequence). CDR3 residues: CASSQDRTPRTDTQYF. CDR3 DNA sequence: TGTGCCAGCAGCCAAGACCGGACACCGCGCACAGATACGCAGTATTTT.

The chain combines TRBV4-1 with TRBJ2-1, with 7 bases aligning to TRBD1. Looked up from germline, CDR1 is MGHRA and CDR2 is YSYEKL. Losses at the gene ends were 3 bases for V and 10 bases for J; bases not matched to a gene: 6. The CDR3 length is 13 residues. This CDR3 is CASSQTGIREQFF. CDR3 DNA: TGCGCCAGCAGCCAGACAGGGATCCGGGAGCAGTTCTTC.

Ten or more counts support this clone. The rearrangement uses TRBV6-2 or TRBV6-3 and TRBJ2-3; TRBD2 agrees at 11 bases. V shed 0 bases and J 4 bases; nucleotides not matched to a gene: 0. The CDR3 covers 15 residues. Germline assignment: CDR1 MNHEY and CDR2 SVGEGT. CDR3 residues: CASSYSTSGADTQYF. The CDR3 coding sequence is TGTGCCAGCAGTTACTCGACTAGCGGGGCAGATACGCAGTATTTT.

The chain combines TRBV7-9 with TRBJ2-7; no clear D gene. CDR1 is SEHNR, CDR2 FQNEAQ, per germline (reference sequence). This CDR3 region has 14 residues. V lost 1 base and J lost 3, with 10 bases in between. The DNA of the CDR3 is TGTGCCAGCAGCTTAGTAGGGATTCACTACGAGCAGTACTTC. The encoded protein is CASSLVGIHYEQYF.

The CDR3 loop is CASRDRGQETQYF. CDR3 coding DNA: TGTGCCAGTCGAGACAGGGGCCAAGAGACCCAGTACTTC. This chain joins TRBV19 and TRBJ2-5; 8 nucleotides align to TRBD1. Germline V gene lookup returns CDR1 LNHDA and CDR2 SQIVND (reference sequence). J gave up 1 base and V 8 bases, and 3 bases lay outside the gene matches. This CDR3 is 13 amino acids long.

This sequence joins TRBV30 and TRBJ1-1; 9 nucleotides agree with TRBD1. CDR1 is GTSNPN, CDR2 SVGIG, per germline (reference sequence). This CDR3 has 17 residues. The V and J ends lost 3 bases and 3 bases, in that order; junction bases with no gene match: 14. CDR3 protein: CAWRRDRVALLYTEAFF. CDR3 in DNA: TGTGCCTGGAGACGGGACAGGGTCGCCTTGTTGTACACTGAAGCTTTCTTT. The whole variable domain, filled in from reference TRBV30 and TRBJ1-1, reads SQTIHQWPATLVQPVGSPLSLECTVEGTSNPNLYWYRQAAGRGLQLLFYSVGIGQISSEVPQNLSASRPQDRQFILSSKKLLLSDSGFYLCAWRRDRVALLYTEAFFGQGTRLTVV.

The V call is TRBV11-2, the J call TRBJ2-1, with D tentatively TRBD2 (5 bases). The CDR3 loop spans 13 amino acids. V was shortened by 0 bases and J by 7 bases, with 7 bases between the two germline ends. Germline V gene data show CDR1 as SGHAT and CDR2 as FQNNGV. The CDR3 DNA is TGTGCCAGCAGCTTAGACGGGAAGAATGAGCAGTTCTTC. Translating it yields CASSLDGKNEQFF.

The chain uses TRBV5-8 and TRBJ1-5, with D unresolved. Per the germline V gene, CDR1 is SGHTS and CDR2 is YDEGEE. With 0 bases removed from V and 6 bases from J, the gap between germline ends came to 1 base. The CDR3 spans 11 residues. CDR3 nucleotide sequence: TGTGCCAGCAGCTTGGCTCAGCCCCAGCATTTT. Amino acid sequence: CASSLAQPQHF.

The gene calls are TRBV7-9 and TRBJ1-1, with 7 bases aligning to TRBD1. The CDR3 is made up of 17 amino acids. Germline V gene sequence: CDR1 SEHNR, CDR2 FQNEAQ (reference sequence). V lost 5 bases and J lost 3; bases outside the gene matches: 15. The CDR3 DNA is TGTGCCAGCAGCCCCGGGACAGCTCAAAAGAGGGACACTGAAGCTTTCTTT. As protein: CASSPGTAQKRDTEAFF.

The chain couples TRBV11-1 to TRBJ2-3; D gene uncertain. CDR1 and CDR2 from the germline V gene are SGHAT and FQDESV (reference sequence). The germline V and J ends were trimmed by 1 base and 0 bases, with 8 bases remaining between them. The CDR3 spans 15 residues. The CDR3 reads CASSLVLRSTDTQYF. The CDR3 DNA is TGTGCCAGCAGCTTAGTTTTACGTAGCACAGATACGCAGTATTTT.

The chain employs TRBV27 and TRBJ1-2; 12 bases align to TRBD1. In germline, CDR1 is MNHEY, CDR2 SMNVEV (reference sequence). This CDR3 region has 17 residues. The V segment lost 5 bases and the J segment 2 bases; nucleotides outside the gene matches: 9. The chain's CDR3 is CASSPNRDRGRNYGYTF. The CDR3 DNA is TGTGCCAGCAGTCCCAACCGGGACAGGGGGCGGAACTATGGCTACACCTTC.

The rearrangement joins TRBV30 to TRBJ2-7; D unresolved. The CDR3 covers 14 residues. Trimming cost V 2 bases and J 3 bases, with 14 bases left between them. Germline V gene sequence: CDR1 GTSNPN, CDR2 SVGIG (reference sequence). The CDR3 DNA reads TGTGCCTGGAGTAGGGCGGCCCTATACTACGAGCAGTACTTC. Protein product: CAWSRAALYYEQYF.

This sequence joins TRBV5-1 and TRBJ2-5, with 7 bases that match TRBD1. The CDR3 covers 14 residues. Trimming took 2 bases from V and 2 from J; bases not matched to a gene: 3. Germline-derived CDR1 and CDR2 are SGHRS and YFSETQ. The CDR3 loop is CASSFGTAQETQYF. As DNA, the CDR3 is TGCGCCAGCAGCTTCGGGACAGCTCAAGAGACCCAGTACTTC.

Only a few counts were recorded for this clone. The rearrangement links TRBV9 to TRBJ1-1, with D possibly being TRBD1 (5 bases). Germline CDR1 reads SGDLS; CDR2 reads YYNGEE. V lost 3 bases to trimming and J lost 0 bases, with 9 bases between them. This CDR3 has 14 amino acids. The CDR3 DNA reads TGTGCCAGCAGCGCCGGGGGGATGAACACTGAAGCTTTCTTT. Encoded protein: CASSAGGMNTEAFF.

V and J are TRBV7-3 and TRBJ2-7, with D perhaps TRBD1 (6 bases). With 0 bases removed from V and 6 bases from J, the gap between germline ends came to 9 bases. Germline CDR1 SGHTA, CDR2 FQGTGA. The CDR3 extends over 13 amino acids. The chain's CDR3 is CASSLTGGREQYF. CDR3 coding DNA: TGTGCCAGCAGCTTAACAGGGGGTCGCGAGCAGTACTTC. Full variable domain (rest looked up from reference TRBV7-3 and TRBJ2-7): GAGVSQTPSNKVTEKGKYVELRCDPISGHTALYWYRQSLGQGPEFLIYFQGTGAADDSGLPNDRFFAVRPEGSVSTLKIQRTERGDSAVYLCASSLTGGREQYFGPGTRLTVT.

The chain joins TRBV4-3 to TRBJ2-5, with 9 bases fitting TRBD2. V shed 0 bases, J shed 5 bases, and the junction held 7 bases outside the gene matches. The CDR3 totals 16 residues. From germline, CDR1 is LGHNA and CDR2 YSLEER. CDR3 sequence: CASSQDGGGGAETQYF. CDR3 bases: TGCGCCAGCAGCCAAGATGGGGGCGGGGGGGCCGAGACCCAGTACTTC.

This sequence joins TRBV10-1 and TRBJ2-7; tentative D call: TRBD2 (5 bases). V shed 4 bases and J shed 6 bases, with 10 bases lying between them. The CDR3 is 12 amino acids. Germline loops: CDR1 WNHNN, CDR2 SYGVQD (reference sequence). The CDR3 region is CASSAGRGEQYF. The CDR3 bases are TGCGCCAGCAGTGCTGGACGGGGCGAGCAGTACTTC.

The rearrangement uses TRBV10-1 and TRBJ2-1, with TRBD2 matching over 7 bases. V was clipped by 6 bases and J by 4 bases; unmatched bases: 9. Per the germline V gene, CDR1 is WNHNN and CDR2 is SYGVQD (reference sequence). The CDR3 runs to 15 residues. The CDR3 coding sequence is TGCGCCAGCAGAAAAGGGAGGGTTGAGTACAATGAGCAGTTCTTC. Translating gives CASRKGRVEYNEQFF.

The chain employs TRBV4-1 and TRBJ1-4, with D possibly being TRBD1 (6 bases). The germline V and J ends were trimmed by 1 base and 4 bases, with 16 bases remaining between them. CDR1 MGHRA and CDR2 YSYEKL come from the germline V gene. The CDR3 has 17 amino acids. The CDR3 DNA sequence: TGCGCCAGCAGCCAAGTGCCAATCGGGGGCTTTAATGAAAAACTGTTTTTT. Its protein is CASSQVPIGGFNEKLFF.